Given below is one T cell receptor beta chain in context. The data were obtained in a study of blood T cell repertoires in COVID-19. Authors' analysis steps: Estimation of nucleated cell counts relied on the amplification of reference gene primers. Data came from immunoSEQ multiplex PCR; TCRdb stores just in-frame clones and leaves some out. V and J calls and clone size are as listed in that table; D and trimming were resolved from the DNA. The sample yields more than 150,000 clones, approximately 86% seen once. CDR3 length: 16 amino acids. This TCR was recovered from a man between 18 and 29 years old with acute or convalescent COVID-19. The sequenced material came from peripheral blood. This chain uses TRBV21-1 with TRBJ2-7; no check of the table's D call, TRBD1, against the DNA was made. TRBV21-1 represents a pseudogene. CDR3: CASSNHPGQGSYEQYF. CDR3 bases: TGTGCCAGCAGCAACCACCCGGGACAGGGGTCCTACGAGCAGTACTTC.